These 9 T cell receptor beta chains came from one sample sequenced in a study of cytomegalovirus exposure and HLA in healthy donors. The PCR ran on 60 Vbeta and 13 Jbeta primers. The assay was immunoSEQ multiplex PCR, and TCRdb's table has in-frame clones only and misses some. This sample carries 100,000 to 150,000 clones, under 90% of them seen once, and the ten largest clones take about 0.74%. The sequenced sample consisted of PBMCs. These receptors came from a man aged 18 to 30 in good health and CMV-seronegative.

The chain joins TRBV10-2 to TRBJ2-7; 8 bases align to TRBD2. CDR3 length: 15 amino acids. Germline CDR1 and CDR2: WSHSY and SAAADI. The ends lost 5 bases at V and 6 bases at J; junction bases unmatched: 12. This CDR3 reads CASSLSGGAFPEQYF. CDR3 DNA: TGCGCCAGCAGTCTATCCGGGGGGGCATTTCCCGAGCAGTACTTC.

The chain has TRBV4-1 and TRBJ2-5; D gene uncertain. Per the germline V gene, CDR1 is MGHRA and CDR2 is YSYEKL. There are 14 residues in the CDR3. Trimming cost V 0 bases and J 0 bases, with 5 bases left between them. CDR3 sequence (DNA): TGCGCCAGCAGCCAAGATCTAGACCAAGAGACCCAGTACTTC. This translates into CASSQDLDQETQYF.

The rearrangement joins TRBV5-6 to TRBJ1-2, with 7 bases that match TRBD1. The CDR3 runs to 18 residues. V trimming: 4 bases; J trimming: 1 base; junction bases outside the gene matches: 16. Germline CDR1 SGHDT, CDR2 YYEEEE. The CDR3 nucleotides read TGTGCCAGCAGCCCGCTCCGGGACAGCATTCCTATTAACTATGGCTACACCTTC. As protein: CASSPLRDSIPINYGYTF. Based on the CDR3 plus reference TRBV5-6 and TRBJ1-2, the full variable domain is DAGVTQSPTHLIKTRGQQVTLRCSPKSGHDTVSWYQQALGQGPQFIFQYYEEEERQRGNFPDRFSGHQFPNYSSELNVNALLLGDSALYLCASSPLRDSIPINYGYTFGSGTRLTVV.

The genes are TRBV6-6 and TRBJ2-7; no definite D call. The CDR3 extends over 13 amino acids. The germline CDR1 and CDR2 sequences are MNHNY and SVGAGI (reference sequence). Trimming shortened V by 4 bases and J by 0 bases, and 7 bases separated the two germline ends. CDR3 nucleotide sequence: TGTGCCAGCAGTTCCGACAACTCCTACGAGCAGTACTTC. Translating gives CASSSDNSYEQYF.

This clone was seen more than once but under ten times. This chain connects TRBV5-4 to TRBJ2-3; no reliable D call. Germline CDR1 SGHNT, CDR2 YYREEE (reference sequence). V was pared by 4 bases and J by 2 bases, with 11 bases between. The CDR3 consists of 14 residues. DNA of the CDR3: TGTGCCAGCAGCCTTAAGACTGACACAGATACGCAGTATTTT. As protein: CASSLKTDTDTQYF. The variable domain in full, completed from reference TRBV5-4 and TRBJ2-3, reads ETGVTQSPTHLIKTRGQQVTLRCSSQSGHNTVSWYQQALGQGPQFIFQYYREEENGRGNFPPRFSGLQFPNYSSELNVNALELDDSALYLCASSLKTDTDTQYFGPGTRLTVL.

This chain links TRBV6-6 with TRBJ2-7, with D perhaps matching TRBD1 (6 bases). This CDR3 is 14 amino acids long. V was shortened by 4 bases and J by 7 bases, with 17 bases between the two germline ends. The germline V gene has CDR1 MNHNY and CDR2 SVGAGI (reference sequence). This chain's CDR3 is CASSLNRASGEQYF. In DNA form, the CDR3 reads TGTGCCAGCAGTTTAAACAGGGCCAGCGGAGAGCAGTACTTC.

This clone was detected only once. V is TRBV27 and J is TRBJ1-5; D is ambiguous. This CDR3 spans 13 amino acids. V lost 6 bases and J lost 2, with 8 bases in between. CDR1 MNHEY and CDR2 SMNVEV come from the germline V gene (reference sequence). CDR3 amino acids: CASSRSGNQPQHF. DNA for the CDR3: TGTGCCAGCAGCCGATCGGGCAATCAGCCCCAGCATTTT.

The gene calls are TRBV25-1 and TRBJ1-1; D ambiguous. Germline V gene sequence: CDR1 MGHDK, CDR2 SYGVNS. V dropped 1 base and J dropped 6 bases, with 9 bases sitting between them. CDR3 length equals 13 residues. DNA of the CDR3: TGTGCCAGCAGTGAATGGCGGGGATCTGAAGCTTTCTTT. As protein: CASSEWRGSEAFF.

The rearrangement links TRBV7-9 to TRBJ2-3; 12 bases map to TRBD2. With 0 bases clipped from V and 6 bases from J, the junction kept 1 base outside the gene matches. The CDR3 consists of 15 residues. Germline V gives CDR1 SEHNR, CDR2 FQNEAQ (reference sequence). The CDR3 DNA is TGTGCCAGCAGCTTAGCGACTAGCGGGGGTGATACGCAGTATTTT. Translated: CASSLATSGGDTQYF.